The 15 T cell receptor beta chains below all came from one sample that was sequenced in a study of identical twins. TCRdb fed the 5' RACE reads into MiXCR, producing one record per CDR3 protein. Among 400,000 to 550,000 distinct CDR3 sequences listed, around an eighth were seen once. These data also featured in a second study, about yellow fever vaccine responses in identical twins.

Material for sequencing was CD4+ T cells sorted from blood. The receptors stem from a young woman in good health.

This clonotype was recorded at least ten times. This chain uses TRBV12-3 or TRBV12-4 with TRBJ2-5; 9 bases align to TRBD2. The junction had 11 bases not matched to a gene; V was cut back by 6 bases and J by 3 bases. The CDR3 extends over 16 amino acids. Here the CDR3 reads CASSPWGLAGKETQYF. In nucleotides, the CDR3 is TGTGCCAGCAGCCCCTGGGGGCTAGCGGGAAAAGAGACCCAGTACTTC.

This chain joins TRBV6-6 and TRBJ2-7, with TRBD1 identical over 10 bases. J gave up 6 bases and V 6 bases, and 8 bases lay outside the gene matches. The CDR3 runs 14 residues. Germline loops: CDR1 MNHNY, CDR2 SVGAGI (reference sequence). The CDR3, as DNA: TGTGCCAGCAGGGAGACAGGGGGCGTCGGCGAGCAGTACTTC. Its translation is CASRETGGVGEQYF.

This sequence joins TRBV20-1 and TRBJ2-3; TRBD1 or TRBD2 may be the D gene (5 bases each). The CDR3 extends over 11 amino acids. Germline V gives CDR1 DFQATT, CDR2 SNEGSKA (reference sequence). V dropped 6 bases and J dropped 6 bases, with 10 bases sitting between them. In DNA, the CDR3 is TGCAGTGCGGGGGTCGTGGATACGCAGTATTTT. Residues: CSAGVVDTQYF.

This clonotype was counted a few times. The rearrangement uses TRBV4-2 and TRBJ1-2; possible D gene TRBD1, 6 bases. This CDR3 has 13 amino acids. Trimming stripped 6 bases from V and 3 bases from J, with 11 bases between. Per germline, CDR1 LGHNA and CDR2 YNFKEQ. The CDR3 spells CASRYGGDYGYTF. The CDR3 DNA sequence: TGTGCCAGCAGATATGGGGGCGACTATGGCTACACCTTC.

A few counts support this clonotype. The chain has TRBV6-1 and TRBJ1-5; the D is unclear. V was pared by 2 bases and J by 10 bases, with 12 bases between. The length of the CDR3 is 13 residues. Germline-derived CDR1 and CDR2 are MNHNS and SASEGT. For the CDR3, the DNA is TGTGCCAGCAGTGAATCCGGGTTGGGACCCCAGCATTTT. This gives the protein CASSESGLGPQHF.

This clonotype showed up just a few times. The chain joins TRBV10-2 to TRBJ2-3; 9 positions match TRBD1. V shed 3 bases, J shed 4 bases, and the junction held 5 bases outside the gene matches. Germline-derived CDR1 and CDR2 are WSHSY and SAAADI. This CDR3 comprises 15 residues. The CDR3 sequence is CASSDGTGGSDTQYF. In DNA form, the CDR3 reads TGCGCCAGCAGTGACGGTACAGGGGGCTCAGATACGCAGTATTTT.

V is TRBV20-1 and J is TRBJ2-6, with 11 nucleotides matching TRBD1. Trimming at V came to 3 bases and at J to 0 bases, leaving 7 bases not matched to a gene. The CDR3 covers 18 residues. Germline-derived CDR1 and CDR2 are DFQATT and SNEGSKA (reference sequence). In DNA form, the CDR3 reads TGCAGTGCTAGCGGGACAGGGGGTCTACGCTCTGGGGCCAACGTCCTGACTTTC. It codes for CSASGTGGLRSGANVLTF.

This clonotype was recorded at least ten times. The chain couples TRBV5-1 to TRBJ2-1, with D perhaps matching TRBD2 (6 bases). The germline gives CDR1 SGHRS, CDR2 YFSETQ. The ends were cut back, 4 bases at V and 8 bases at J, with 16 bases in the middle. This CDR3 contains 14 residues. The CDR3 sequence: CASSSGLLIDEQFF. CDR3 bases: TGCGCCAGCAGCAGCGGACTACTGATCGATGAGCAGTTCTTC.

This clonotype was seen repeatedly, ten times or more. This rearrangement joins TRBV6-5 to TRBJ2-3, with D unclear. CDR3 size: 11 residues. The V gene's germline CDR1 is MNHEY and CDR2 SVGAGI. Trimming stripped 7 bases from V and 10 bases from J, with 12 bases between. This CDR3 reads CASKNSGPQYF. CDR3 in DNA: TGTGCCAGCAAAAACTCCGGTCCGCAGTATTTT.

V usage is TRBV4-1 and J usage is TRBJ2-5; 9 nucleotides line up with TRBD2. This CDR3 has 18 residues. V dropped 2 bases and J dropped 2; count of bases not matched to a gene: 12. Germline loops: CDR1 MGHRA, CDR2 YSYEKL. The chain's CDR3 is CASSQFSSSGRIQETQYF. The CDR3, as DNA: TGCGCCAGCAGCCAATTTTCGAGTAGCGGGAGAATTCAAGAGACCCAGTACTTC.

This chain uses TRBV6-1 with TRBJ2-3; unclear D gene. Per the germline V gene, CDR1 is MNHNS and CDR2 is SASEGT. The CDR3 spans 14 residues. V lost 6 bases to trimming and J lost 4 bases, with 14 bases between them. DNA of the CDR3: TGTGCCAGCAGGGGTCCCGGCCGTCCAGATACGCAGTATTTT. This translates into CASRGPGRPDTQYF.

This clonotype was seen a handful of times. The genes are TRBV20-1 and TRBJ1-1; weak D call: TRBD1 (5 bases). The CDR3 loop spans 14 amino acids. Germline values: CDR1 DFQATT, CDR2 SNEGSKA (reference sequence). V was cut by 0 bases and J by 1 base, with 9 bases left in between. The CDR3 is CSARDGTANTEAFF. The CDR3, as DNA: TGCAGTGCTAGAGATGGGACGGCGAACACTGAAGCTTTCTTT.

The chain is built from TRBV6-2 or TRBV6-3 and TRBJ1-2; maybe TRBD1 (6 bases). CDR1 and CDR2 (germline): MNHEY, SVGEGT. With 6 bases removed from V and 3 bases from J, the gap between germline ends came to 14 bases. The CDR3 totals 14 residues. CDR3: CASREGGTDYGYTF. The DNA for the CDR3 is TGTGCCAGCAGAGAGGGGGGAACGGACTATGGCTACACCTTC.

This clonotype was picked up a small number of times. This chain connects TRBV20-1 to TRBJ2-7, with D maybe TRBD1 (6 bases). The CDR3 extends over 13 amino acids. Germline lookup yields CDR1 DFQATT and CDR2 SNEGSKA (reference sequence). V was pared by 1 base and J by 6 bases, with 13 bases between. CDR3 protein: CSARGAGVGEQYF. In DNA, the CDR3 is TGCAGTGCTAGAGGGGCAGGGGTTGGCGAGCAGTACTTC.

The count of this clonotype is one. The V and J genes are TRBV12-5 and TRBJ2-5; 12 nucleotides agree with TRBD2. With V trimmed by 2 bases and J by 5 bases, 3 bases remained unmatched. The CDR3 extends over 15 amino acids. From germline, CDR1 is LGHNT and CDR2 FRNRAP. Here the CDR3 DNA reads TGTGCTAGTGGTTTGTCTAGCGGGGGGGCGGAGACCCAGTACTTC. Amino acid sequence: CASGLSSGGAETQYF. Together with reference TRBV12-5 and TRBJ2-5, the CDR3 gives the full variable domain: DARVTQTPRHKVTEMGQEVTMRCQPILGHNTVFWYRQTMMQGLELLAYFRNRAPLDDSGMPKDRFSAEMPDATLATLKIQPSEPRDSAVYFCASGLSSGGAETQYFGPGTRLLVL.